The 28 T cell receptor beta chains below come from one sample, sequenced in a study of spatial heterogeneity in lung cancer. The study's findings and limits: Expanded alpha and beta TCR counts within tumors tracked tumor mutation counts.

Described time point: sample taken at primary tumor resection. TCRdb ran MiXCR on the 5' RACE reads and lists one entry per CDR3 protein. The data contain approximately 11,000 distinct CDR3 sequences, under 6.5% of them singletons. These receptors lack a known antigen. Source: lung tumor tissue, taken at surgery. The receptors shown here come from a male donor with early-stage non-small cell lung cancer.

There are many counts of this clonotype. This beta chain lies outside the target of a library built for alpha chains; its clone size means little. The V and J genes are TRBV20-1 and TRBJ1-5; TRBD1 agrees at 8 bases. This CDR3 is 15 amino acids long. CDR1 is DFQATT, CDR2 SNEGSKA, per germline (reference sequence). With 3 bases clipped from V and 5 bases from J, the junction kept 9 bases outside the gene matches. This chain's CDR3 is CSASPLGQDHQPQHF. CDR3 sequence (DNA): TGCAGTGCTAGTCCCCTGGGACAGGATCATCAGCCCCAGCATTTT.

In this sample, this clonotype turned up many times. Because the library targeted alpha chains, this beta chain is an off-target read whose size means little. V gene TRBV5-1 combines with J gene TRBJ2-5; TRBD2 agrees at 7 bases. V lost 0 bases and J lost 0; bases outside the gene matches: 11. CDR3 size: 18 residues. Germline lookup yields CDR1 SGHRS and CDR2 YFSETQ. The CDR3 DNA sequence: TGCGCCAGCAGCTTGGCCATGCCTAGCGGAGATTACCAAGAGACCCAGTACTTC. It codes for CASSLAMPSGDYQETQYF.

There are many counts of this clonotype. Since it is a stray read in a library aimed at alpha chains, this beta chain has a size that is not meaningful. CDR3 DNA sequence: TGCAGTGCTAGAGATAGTGGGCAGGGAGGTAATTCACCCCTCCACTTT. It codes for CSARDSGQGGNSPLHF. This chain connects TRBV20-1 to TRBJ1-6; perhaps TRBD1 as D (5 bases). The CDR3 covers 16 residues. The V gene lost 0 bases and the J gene lost 6 bases, with 15 bases spanning the gap. Germline CDR1 is DFQATT and CDR2 is SNEGSKA (reference sequence).

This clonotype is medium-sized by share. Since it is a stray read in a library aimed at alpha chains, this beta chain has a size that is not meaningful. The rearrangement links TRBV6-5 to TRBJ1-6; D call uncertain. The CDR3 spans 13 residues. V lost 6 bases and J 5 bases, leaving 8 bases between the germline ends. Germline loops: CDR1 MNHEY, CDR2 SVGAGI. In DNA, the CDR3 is TGTGCCAGCAGAAAAACCAATAATTCACCCCTCCACTTT. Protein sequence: CASRKTNNSPLHF.

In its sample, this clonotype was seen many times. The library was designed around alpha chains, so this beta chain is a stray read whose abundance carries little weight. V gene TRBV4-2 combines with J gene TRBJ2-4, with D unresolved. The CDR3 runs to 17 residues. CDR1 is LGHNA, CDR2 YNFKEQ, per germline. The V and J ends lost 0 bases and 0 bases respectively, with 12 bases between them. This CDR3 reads CASSQDPMGSAKNIQYF. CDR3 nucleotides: TGTGCCAGCAGCCAAGATCCGATGGGATCAGCCAAAAACATTCAGTACTTC.

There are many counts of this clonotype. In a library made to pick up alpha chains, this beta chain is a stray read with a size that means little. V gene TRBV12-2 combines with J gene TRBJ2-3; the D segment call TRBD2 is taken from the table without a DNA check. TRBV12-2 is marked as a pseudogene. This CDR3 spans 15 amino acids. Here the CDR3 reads CASRSRDSSTDTQYF. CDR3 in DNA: TGTGCAAGTCGCTCCCGGGACTCTAGCACAGATACGCAGTATTTT.

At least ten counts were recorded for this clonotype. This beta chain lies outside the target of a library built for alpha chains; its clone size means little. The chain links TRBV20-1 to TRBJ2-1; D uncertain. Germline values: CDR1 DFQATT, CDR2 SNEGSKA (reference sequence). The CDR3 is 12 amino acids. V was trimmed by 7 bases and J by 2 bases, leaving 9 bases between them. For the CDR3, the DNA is TGCAGTGGGGATGGTCCCTACAATGAGCAGTTCTTC. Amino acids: CSGDGPYNEQFF.

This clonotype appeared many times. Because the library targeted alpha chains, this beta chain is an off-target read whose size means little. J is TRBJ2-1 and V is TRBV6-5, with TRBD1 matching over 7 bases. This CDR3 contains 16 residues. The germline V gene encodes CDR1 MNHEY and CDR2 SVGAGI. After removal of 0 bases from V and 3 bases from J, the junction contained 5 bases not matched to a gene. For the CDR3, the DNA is TGTGCCAGCAGTTACTCGAGACAGGGCGTCTACAATGAGCAGTTCTTC. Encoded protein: CASSYSRQGVYNEQFF.

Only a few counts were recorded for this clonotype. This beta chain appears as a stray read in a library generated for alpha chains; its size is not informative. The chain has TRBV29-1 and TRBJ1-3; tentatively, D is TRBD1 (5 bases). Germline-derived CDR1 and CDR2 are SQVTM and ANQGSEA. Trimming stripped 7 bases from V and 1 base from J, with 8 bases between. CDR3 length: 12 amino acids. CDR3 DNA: TGCAGCGCCGGGGGGTCTGGAAACACCATATATTTT. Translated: CSAGGSGNTIYF.

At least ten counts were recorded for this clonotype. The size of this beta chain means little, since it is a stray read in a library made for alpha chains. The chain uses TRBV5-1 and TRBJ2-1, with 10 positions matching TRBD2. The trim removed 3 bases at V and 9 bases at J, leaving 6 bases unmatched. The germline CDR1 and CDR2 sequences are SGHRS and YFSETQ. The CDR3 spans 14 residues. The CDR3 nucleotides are TGCGCCAGCAGCTGGACTAGCGGCTTGCCTGAGCAGTTCTTC. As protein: CASSWTSGLPEQFF.

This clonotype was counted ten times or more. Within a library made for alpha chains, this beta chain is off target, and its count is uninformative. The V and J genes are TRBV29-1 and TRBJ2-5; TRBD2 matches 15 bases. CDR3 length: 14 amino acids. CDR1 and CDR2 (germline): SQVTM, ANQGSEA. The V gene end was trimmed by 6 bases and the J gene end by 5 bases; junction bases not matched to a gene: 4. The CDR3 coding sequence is TGCAGCGTGGGACTAGCGGGAGGAGGGGAGACCCAGTACTTC. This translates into CSVGLAGGGETQYF.

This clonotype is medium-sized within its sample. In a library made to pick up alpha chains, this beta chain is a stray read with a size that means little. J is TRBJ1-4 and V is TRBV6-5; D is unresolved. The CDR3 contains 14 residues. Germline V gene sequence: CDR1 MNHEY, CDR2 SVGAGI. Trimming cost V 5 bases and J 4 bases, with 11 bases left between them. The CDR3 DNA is TGTGCCAGCAGTCTAAGCCAGAGTAATGAAAAACTGTTTTTT. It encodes CASSLSQSNEKLFF.

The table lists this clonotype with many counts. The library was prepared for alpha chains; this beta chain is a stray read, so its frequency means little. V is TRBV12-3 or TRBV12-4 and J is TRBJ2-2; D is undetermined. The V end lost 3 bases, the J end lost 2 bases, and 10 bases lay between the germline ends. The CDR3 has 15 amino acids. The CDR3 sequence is CASSFSQTNTGELFF. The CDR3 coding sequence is TGTGCCAGCAGTTTTAGTCAAACTAACACCGGGGAGCTGTTTTTT.

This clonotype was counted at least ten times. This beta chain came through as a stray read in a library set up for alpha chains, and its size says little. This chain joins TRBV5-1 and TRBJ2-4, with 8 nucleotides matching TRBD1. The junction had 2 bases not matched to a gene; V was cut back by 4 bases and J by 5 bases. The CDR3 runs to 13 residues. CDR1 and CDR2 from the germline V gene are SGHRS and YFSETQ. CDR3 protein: CASSPGQENIQYF. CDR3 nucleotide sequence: TGCGCCAGCAGCCCGGGACAGGAAAACATTCAGTACTTC.

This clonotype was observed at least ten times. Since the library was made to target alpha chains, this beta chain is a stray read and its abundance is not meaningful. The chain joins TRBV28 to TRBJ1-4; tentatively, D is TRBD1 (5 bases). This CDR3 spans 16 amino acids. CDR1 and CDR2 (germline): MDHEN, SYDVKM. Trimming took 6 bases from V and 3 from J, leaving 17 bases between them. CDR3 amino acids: CASSPGGNGANEKLFF. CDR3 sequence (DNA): TGTGCCAGCAGCCCTGGGGGGAATGGAGCTAATGAAAAACTGTTTTTT.

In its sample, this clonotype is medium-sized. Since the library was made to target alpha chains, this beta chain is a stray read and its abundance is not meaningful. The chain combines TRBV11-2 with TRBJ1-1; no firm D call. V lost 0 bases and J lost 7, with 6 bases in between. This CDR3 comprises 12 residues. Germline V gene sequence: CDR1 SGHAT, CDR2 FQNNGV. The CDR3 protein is CASSLERREAFF. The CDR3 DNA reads TGTGCCAGCAGCTTAGAAAGGCGTGAAGCTTTCTTT.

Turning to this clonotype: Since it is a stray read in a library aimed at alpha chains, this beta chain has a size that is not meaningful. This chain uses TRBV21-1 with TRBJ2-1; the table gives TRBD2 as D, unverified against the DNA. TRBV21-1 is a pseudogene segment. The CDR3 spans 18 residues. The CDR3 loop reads CASSKAEYSGTSDNEQFF. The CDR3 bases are TGTGCCAGCAGCAAAGCAGAGTACTCCGGGACTAGCGACAATGAGCAGTTCTTC.

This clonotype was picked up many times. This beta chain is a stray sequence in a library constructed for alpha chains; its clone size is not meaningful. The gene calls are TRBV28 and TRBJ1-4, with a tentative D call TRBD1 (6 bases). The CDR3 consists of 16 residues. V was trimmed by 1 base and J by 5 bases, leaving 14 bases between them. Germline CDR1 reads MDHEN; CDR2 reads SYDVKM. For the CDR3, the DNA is TGTGCCAGCAGTTTATTCCAGACAGGTCGAAATGAAAAACTGTTTTTT. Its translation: CASSLFQTGRNEKLFF. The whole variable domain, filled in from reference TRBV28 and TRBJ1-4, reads DVKVTQSSRYLVKRTGEKVFLECVQDMDHENMFWYRQDPGLGLRLIYFSYDVKMKEKGDIPEGYSVSREKKERFSLILESASTNQTSMYLCASSLFQTGRNEKLFFGSGTQLSVL.

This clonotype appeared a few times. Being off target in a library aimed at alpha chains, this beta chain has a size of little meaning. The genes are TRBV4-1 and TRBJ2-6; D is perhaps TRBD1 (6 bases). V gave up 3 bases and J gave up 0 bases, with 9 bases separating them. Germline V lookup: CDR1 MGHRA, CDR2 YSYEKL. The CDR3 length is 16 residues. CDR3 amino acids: CASSHTGSSGANVLTF. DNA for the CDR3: TGCGCCAGCAGCCACACAGGGAGCTCTGGGGCCAACGTCCTGACTTTC.

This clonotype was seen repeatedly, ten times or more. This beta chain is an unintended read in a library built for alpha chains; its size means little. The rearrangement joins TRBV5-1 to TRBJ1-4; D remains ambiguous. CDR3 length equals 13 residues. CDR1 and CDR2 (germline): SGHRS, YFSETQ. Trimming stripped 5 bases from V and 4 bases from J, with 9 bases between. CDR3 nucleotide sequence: TGCGCCAGCAGTGTCGAGATTAATGAAAAACTGTTTTTT. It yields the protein CASSVEINEKLFF.

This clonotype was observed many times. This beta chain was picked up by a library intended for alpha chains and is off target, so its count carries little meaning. CDR3 in amino acids: CASSKTGRTDTQYF. CDR3 nucleotide sequence: TGTGCCAGCAGCAAGACAGGCAGGACAGATACGCAGTATTTT. The V gene is TRBV11-3, the J gene TRBJ2-3; TRBD1 might be the D (6 bases). The CDR3 has 14 residues. V was clipped by 5 bases and J by 3 bases, with 12 bases between them. Germline V gives CDR1 SGHNT, CDR2 YENEEA.

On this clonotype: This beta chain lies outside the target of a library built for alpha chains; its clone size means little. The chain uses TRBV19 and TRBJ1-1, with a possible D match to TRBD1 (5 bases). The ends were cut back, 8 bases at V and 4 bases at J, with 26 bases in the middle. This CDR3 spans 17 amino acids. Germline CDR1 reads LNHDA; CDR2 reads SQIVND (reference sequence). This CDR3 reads CASRLYGTPGGGTEAFF. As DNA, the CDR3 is TGTGCCAGTCGCCTCTACGGGACGCCCGGCGGAGGCACTGAAGCTTTCTTT.

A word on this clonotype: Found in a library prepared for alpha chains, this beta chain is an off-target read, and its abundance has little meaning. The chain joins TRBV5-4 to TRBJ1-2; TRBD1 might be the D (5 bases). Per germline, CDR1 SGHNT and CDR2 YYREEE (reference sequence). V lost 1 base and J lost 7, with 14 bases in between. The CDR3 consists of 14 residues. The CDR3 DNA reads TGTGCCAGCAGCTTGCGGGCAGGGAAGAGTGGCTACACCTTC. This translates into CASSLRAGKSGYTF.

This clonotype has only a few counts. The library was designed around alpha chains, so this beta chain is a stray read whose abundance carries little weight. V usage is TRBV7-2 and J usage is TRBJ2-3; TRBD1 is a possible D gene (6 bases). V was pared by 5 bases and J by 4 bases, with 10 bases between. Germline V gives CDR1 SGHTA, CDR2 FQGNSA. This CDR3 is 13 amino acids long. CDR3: CASSLGGADTQYF. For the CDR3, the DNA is TGTGCCAGCAGCCTAGGGGGTGCAGATACGCAGTATTTT. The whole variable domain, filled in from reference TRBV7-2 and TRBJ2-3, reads GAGVSQSPSNKVTEKGKDVELRCDPISGHTALYWYRQSLGQGLEFLIYFQGNSAPDKSGLPSDRFSAERTGGSVSTLTIQRTQQEDSAVYLCASSLGGADTQYFGPGTRLTVL.

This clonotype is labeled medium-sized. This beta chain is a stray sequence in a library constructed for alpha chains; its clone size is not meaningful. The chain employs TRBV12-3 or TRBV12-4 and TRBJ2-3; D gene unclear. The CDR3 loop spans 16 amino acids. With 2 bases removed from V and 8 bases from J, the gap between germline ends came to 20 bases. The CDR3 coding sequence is TGTGCCAGCAGTTTAAATAAAGACTGGAGCGCCAGTACGCAGTATTTT. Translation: CASSLNKDWSASTQYF.

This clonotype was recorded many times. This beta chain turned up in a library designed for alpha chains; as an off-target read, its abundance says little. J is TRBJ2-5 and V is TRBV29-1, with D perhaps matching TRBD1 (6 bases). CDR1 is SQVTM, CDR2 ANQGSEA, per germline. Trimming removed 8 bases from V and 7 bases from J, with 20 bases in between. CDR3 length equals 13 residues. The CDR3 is CSSQRTEEGTQYF. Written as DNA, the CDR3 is TGCAGCTCACAGAGGACAGAAGAGGGGACCCAGTACTTC. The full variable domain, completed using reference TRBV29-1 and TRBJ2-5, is SAVISQKPSRDICQRGTSLTIQCQVDSQVTMMFWYRQQPGQSLTLIATANQGSEATYESGFVIDKFPISRPNLTFSTLTVSNMSPEDSSIYLCSSQRTEEGTQYFGPGTRLLVL.

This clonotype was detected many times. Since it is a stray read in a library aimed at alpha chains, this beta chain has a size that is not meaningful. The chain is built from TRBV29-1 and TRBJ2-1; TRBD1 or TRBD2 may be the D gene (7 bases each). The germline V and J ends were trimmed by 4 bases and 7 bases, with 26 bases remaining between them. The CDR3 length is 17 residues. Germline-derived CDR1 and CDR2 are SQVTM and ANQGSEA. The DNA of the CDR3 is TGCAGCGTTGGCGACCGTAGGGGGCAGGGGGAGGGGAATGAGCAGTTCTTC. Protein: CSVGDRRGQGEGNEQFF.

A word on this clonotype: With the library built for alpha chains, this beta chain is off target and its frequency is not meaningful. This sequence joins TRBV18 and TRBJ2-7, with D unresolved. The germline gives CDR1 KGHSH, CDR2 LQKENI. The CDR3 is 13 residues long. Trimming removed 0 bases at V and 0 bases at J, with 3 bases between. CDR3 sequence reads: CASSPPASYEQYF. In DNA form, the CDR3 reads TGTGCCAGCTCACCACCGGCCTCCTACGAGCAGTACTTC.